This TCR beta chain was profiled in a study of cytomegalovirus exposure and HLA in healthy donors. Germline V gene data show CDR1 as MGHRA and CDR2 as YSYEKL. The V end was cut by 1 base, the J end by 7 bases, with 10 bases between. The CDR3 has 14 residues. Primers for the PCR totalled 60 Vbeta and 13 Jbeta. The assay was immunoSEQ multiplex PCR, and TCRdb's table has in-frame clones only and misses some. The sample records 180,000 or so clones, approximately 85% being singletons. Material: PBMCs. The rearrangement joins TRBV4-1 to TRBJ2-2, with D uncertain. The receptor was isolated from a man aged 18 to 29 in good health and CMV-seropositive. CDR3 sequence: CASSQARGRGELFF. DNA for the CDR3: TGCGCCAGCAGCCAAGCCCGCGGTCGCGGGGAGCTGTTTTTT.